The 4 T cell receptor beta chains given below trace back to one sample, sequenced in a study of blood T cell repertoires in COVID-19. Some clones are missing from TCRdb's copy, which holds only in-frame ones; the method was immunoSEQ multiplex PCR. The data show 160,000 or so clones, with over 75% seen just once and approximately 6.2% held by the top ten. The material sequenced was peripheral blood. These receptor sequences come from a man in his sixties or seventies with active or convalescent COVID-19.

The chain employs TRBV2 and TRBJ1-1, with D unresolved. Germline V gene lookup returns CDR1 SNHLY and CDR2 FYNNEI. The CDR3 loop spans 14 amino acids. Trimming took 2 bases from V and 4 from J, leaving 11 bases between them. CDR3: CASSETLVSTEAFF. DNA for the CDR3: TGTGCCAGCAGTGAAACCTTGGTGAGCACTGAAGCTTTCTTT.

The chain couples TRBV9 to TRBJ2-1; D might be TRBD1 (5 bases). The CDR3 is 14 residues long. The V end lost 4 bases, the J end lost 2 bases, and 10 bases lay between the germline ends. The germline V gene has CDR1 SGDLS and CDR2 YYNGEE. CDR3 residues: CASSIDSTYNEQFF. DNA for the CDR3: TGTGCCAGCAGCATAGACAGTACCTACAATGAGCAGTTCTTC.

This rearrangement joins TRBV5-1 to TRBJ2-1; 10 nucleotides line up with TRBD2. J gave up 4 bases and V 3 bases, and 4 bases lay outside the gene matches. Germline-derived CDR1 and CDR2 are SGHRS and YFSETQ. The CDR3 runs 15 residues. CDR3 nucleotides: TGCGCCAGCAGCTCCCTAGCGGGGGCATACAATGAGCAGTTCTTC. Translated: CASSSLAGAYNEQFF. The variable domain in full, with the rest retrieved from reference TRBV5-1 and TRBJ2-1, is KAGVTQTPRYLIKTRGQQVTLSCSPISGHRSVSWYQQTPGQGLQFLFEYFSETQRNKGNFPGRFSGRQFSNSRSEMNVSTLELGDSALYLCASSSLAGAYNEQFFGPGTRLTVL.

The chain uses TRBV27 and TRBJ2-2; 8 bases are a match to TRBD2. Looked up from germline, CDR1 is MNHEY and CDR2 is SMNVEV (reference sequence). The length of the CDR3 is 15 residues. The junction had 6 bases not matched to a gene; V was cut back by 3 bases and J by 6 bases. The CDR3 spells CASSFTGRAPGELFF. The CDR3 DNA is TGTGCCAGCAGTTTTACCGGGAGGGCCCCCGGGGAGCTGTTTTTT.